These T cell receptor beta chains were read from a single sample in a study of T cell responses to AZD1222 COVID-19 vaccine. TCRdb's table, derived via immunoSEQ multiplex PCR, lists solely in-frame clones and lacks some. The data hold roughly 100,000 clones, with around 89% observed a single time. The sample in question was peripheral blood, obtained on day 0 of AZD1222 vaccination. The receptors originated from an adult in good health. The CDR3 runs from the conserved cysteine through the conserved F or W. A D gene is named only where the DNA matches it firmly. Only part of the rows carry a size: once, few, many, or a class if the clone is expanded.

CASSTQGAQETQYF	TGTGCCAGCAGCACCCAAGGAGCTCAAGAGACCCAGTACTTC	TRBV5-4	14	TRBJ2-5	-	-
CASSMGLAATYEQYF	TGTGCCAGCAGCATGGGACTAGCGGCGACCTACGAGCAGTACTTC	TRBV9	15	TRBJ2-7	TRBD2	-
CASSSGGTQYF	TGTGCCAGCAGTTCGGGGGGGACGCAGTATTTT	TRBV12-3/TRBV12-4	11	TRBJ2-3	TRBD2	-
CASRPGGLFYEQYF	TGCGCCAGCCGCCCTGGGGGGCTCTTCTACGAGCAGTACTTC	TRBV10-2	14	TRBJ2-7	-	few
CASSSGVNYNEQFF	TGTGCCAGCTCGAGCGGGGTGAACTACAATGAGCAGTTCTTC	TRBV7-3	14	TRBJ2-1	TRBD2	-
CASSIELQRGNQPQHF	TGTGCCAGTAGTATAGAATTACAACGGGGCAATCAGCCCCAGCATTTT	TRBV19	16	TRBJ1-5	-	-
CASSPIQGWAKNIQYF	TGTGCCAGCAGCCCCATACAGGGGTGGGCCAAAAACATTCAGTACTTC	TRBV7-2	16	TRBJ2-4	TRBD1	-
CASSPPDSFLNTEAFF	TGTGCCAGCAGCCCCCCGGACAGTTTCCTAAACACTGAAGCTTTCTTT	TRBV7-9	16	TRBJ1-1	-	-
CATSRGGEKFIQFF	TGTGCCACCAGCAGAGGGGGGGAGAAGTTTATTCAGTTCTTC	TRBV15	14	TRBJ2-1	-	-
CASEGGAYTGELFF	TGTGCCAGCGAAGGAGGGGCGTACACCGGGGAGCTGTTTTTT	TRBV14	14	TRBJ2-2	-	-
CASRETRDEQYF	TGTGCCAGCAGGGAGACTAGGGACGAGCAGTACTTC	TRBV2	12	TRBJ2-7	-	-
CSVEGTENTEAFF	TGCAGCGTTGAAGGGACCGAGAACACTGAAGCTTTCTTT	TRBV29-1	13	TRBJ1-1	-	-
CASSLAGTGSNEAFF	TGTGCCAGCAGCTTGGCCGGGACAGGGTCGAATGAAGCTTTCTTT	TRBV7-3	15	TRBJ1-1	TRBD1	-
CASSFDSGPTYEQYF	TGCGCCAGCAGCTTTGACTCCGGCCCAACCTACGAGCAGTACTTC	TRBV5-1	15	TRBJ2-7	-	few
CASSLVSRTDTQYF	TGTGCCAGCAGCTTGGTCTCACGCACAGATACGCAGTATTTT	TRBV5-5	14	TRBJ2-3	-	-
CATSRDSVGGYPNYGYTF	TGTGCCACCAGCAGAGATTCGGTGGGTGGTTACCCCAACTATGGCTACACCTTC	TRBV15	18	TRBJ1-2	-	-
CASSLGLVGNFQETQYF	TGTGCCAGTAGTCTAGGACTAGTGGGGAATTTCCAAGAGACCCAGTACTTC	TRBV19	17	TRBJ2-5	TRBD2	-
CASSIVENSPLHF	TGTGCCAGTAGTATAGTTGAGAATTCACCCCTCCACTTT	TRBV19	13	TRBJ1-6	-	-
CASSASRGDYGYTF	TGTGCCAGCAGCGCTTCTAGGGGCGATTATGGCTACACCTTC	TRBV2	14	TRBJ1-2	-	-
CASRRGLSTQYF	TGTGCCAGCAGACGTGGACTTAGTACGCAGTATTTT	TRBV6-5	12	TRBJ2-3	-	-
CASSPFTVNSPLHF	TGTGCCAGCAGCCCCTTTACGGTGAATTCACCCCTCCACTTT	TRBV7-6	14	TRBJ1-6	-	-
CSVHRGGNTEAFF	TGCAGCGTACACAGGGGAGGGAACACTGAAGCTTTCTTT	TRBV29-1	13	TRBJ1-1	TRBD1	-
CASSTMTGGDTEAFF	TGTGCCAGCAGCACAATGACAGGGGGGGACACTGAAGCTTTCTTT	TRBV9	15	TRBJ1-1	TRBD1	-
CASSLGGGAGDTQYF	TGTGCCAGCAGCTTGGGCGGGGGGGCAGGAGATACGCAGTATTTT	TRBV7-2	15	TRBJ2-3	TRBD2	-
CASSLLLGEQDGYTF	TGCGCCAGCAGCTTGCTCCTGGGAGAACAGGATGGCTACACCTTC	TRBV5-1	15	TRBJ1-2	-	few
CASSYVAGEVYGYTF	TGTGCCAGCAGTTACGTAGCAGGGGAGGTGTATGGCTACACCTTC	TRBV6-5	15	TRBJ1-2	-	-
CASSQGANEQFF	TGCGCCAGCAGCCAAGGTGCTAATGAGCAGTTCTTC	TRBV4-1	12	TRBJ2-1	-	-
CATNPSADLGELFF	TGTGCCACCAACCCCTCGGCGGACCTCGGGGAGCTGTTTTTT	TRBV25-1	14	TRBJ2-2	-	once
CASSVYWAGSSGANVLTF	TGTGCCAGCAGCGTATACTGGGCAGGCAGCTCTGGGGCCAACGTCCTGACTTTC	TRBV9	18	TRBJ2-6	-	-
CASSPRPFRTQNTEAFF	TGCGCCAGCAGCCCTCGCCCCTTCCGGACCCAGAACACTGAAGCTTTCTTT	TRBV4-1	17	TRBJ1-1	-	-
CASSPRGGSPYEQYF	TGTGCCAGCAGCCCCAGGGGGGGGTCCCCCTACGAGCAGTACTTC	TRBV7-9	15	TRBJ2-7	-	-
CAWSVYGRDTEAFF	TGTGCCTGGAGTGTATACGGGAGAGACACTGAAGCTTTCTTT	TRBV30	14	TRBJ1-1	-	-
CASSGGGEMDTQYF	TGCGCCAGCAGCGGCGGGGGGGAAATGGATACGCAGTATTTT	TRBV10-1	14	TRBJ2-3	TRBD2	-
CASSARASGGTSSYNEQFF	TGTGCCAGCAGCGCGAGGGCTAGTGGGGGGACCAGCTCCTACAATGAGCAGTTCTTC	TRBV11-3	19	TRBJ2-1	-	-
CASSWGQGQTQYF	TGTGCCAGCAGTTGGGGACAGGGACAGACCCAGTACTTC	TRBV6-6	13	TRBJ2-5	TRBD1	-
CSVEEASGETQYF	TGCAGCGTTGAAGAAGCGAGCGGGGAGACCCAGTACTTC	TRBV29-1	13	TRBJ2-5	-	-
CASRERGGINNEQFF	TGTGCCAGTAGGGAGCGGGGGGGGATCAACAATGAGCAGTTCTTC	TRBV19	15	TRBJ2-1	TRBD2	-
CAWIRQGPNYGYTF	TGTGCCTGGATACGCCAGGGTCCTAACTATGGCTACACCTTC	TRBV30	14	TRBJ1-2	-	-
CASSQAGLYGYTF	TGTGCCAGCAGCCAAGCTGGGCTCTATGGCTACACCTTC	TRBV3-1/TRBV3-2	13	TRBJ1-2	-	once
CASSEAIQPQHF	TGTGCCAGCAGTGAAGCGATCCAGCCCCAGCATTTT	TRBV6-1	12	TRBJ1-5	-	-
CASSLSSTAEAFF	TGTGCCAGCAGCTTATCGAGTACGGCGGAAGCTTTCTTT	TRBV7-3	13	TRBJ1-1	-	-
CASSQDAIAGVSSTDTQYF	TGTGCCAGCAGCCAAGATGCGATAGCGGGGGTTTCTAGCACAGATACGCAGTATTTT	TRBV4-2	19	TRBJ2-3	TRBD2	once
CASSWVRDNEQFF	TGTGCCAGCAGTTGGGTGCGGGACAATGAGCAGTTCTTC	TRBV12-3/TRBV12-4	13	TRBJ2-1	-	-
CASSSEGYYSYNEQFF	TGTGCCAGCAGCTCCGAAGGCTATTACTCCTACAATGAGCAGTTCTTC	TRBV7-2	16	TRBJ2-1	-	-
CASSQGVRVNTGELFF	TGCGCCAGCAGCCAAGGGGTCAGGGTGAACACCGGGGAGCTGTTTTTT	TRBV4-1	16	TRBJ2-2	-	-
CASSQTLGAGEQYF	TGTGCCAGCAGCCAGACGCTGGGGGCTGGCGAGCAGTACTTC	TRBV14	14	TRBJ2-7	-	-
CASSLGRASGGAPDTQYF	TGTGCCAGCAGCTTGGGAAGGGCTAGTGGGGGGGCCCCAGATACGCAGTATTTT	TRBV5-4	18	TRBJ2-3	-	-
CASSSPRGTGNTDTQYF	TGTGCCAGCAGCTCACCCAGGGGCACGGGTAACACAGATACGCAGTATTTT	TRBV11-3	17	TRBJ2-3	-	-
CASSESEYRTGGNEQFF	TGCGCCAGCAGTGAGTCCGAGTATCGGACAGGGGGCAATGAGCAGTTCTTC	TRBV10-1	17	TRBJ2-1	TRBD1	-
CASSLLPGLSYF	TGTGCCAGCAGCTTGTTACCCGGCCTTAGTTACTTC	TRBV5-6	12	TRBJ2-5	-	-
CASSLGGGGQTRTDTQYF	TGCGCCAGCAGCTTGGGCGGGGGGGGCCAGACCCGCACAGATACGCAGTATTTT	TRBV5-1	18	TRBJ2-3	TRBD2	-
CASSRGDPWSPLHF	TGTGCCAGCAGCCGCGGGGACCCGTGGTCACCCCTCCACTTT	TRBV5-4	14	TRBJ1-6	-	-
CASSQGPHPAYEQYF	TGCGCCAGCAGCCAAGGTCCCCACCCGGCGTACGAGCAGTACTTC	TRBV4-1	15	TRBJ2-7	-	once
CASSVQAGVNTEAFF	TGTGCCAGCAGCGTACAGGCAGGGGTGAACACTGAAGCTTTCTTT	TRBV9	15	TRBJ1-1	-	-
CASSPSRDRGYNEQFF	TGTGCCAGCAGCCCATCGAGGGACAGGGGGTACAATGAGCAGTTCTTC	TRBV13	16	TRBJ2-1	TRBD1	-
CASSEATGRYNEQFF	TGTGCCAGCAGTGAAGCGACCGGACGGTACAATGAGCAGTTCTTC	TRBV2	15	TRBJ2-1	-	-
CASSQETEWGGNNEQFF	TGCGCCAGCAGCCAAGAAACGGAGTGGGGGGGCAACAATGAGCAGTTCTTC	TRBV4-1	17	TRBJ2-1	-	once
CASGAGEAQPQHF	TGTGCCAGCGGGGCAGGGGAGGCTCAGCCCCAGCATTTT	TRBV27	13	TRBJ1-5	-	-
CASSPYVGLGTEAFF	TGTGCCAGCAGCCCCTACGTAGGGTTGGGCACTGAAGCTTTCTTT	TRBV7-9	15	TRBJ1-1	-	-
CASSHGTGPFGTGELFF	TGTGCCAGCAGCCACGGGACAGGCCCCTTCGGGACCGGGGAGCTGTTTTTT	TRBV5-6	17	TRBJ2-2	TRBD1	-